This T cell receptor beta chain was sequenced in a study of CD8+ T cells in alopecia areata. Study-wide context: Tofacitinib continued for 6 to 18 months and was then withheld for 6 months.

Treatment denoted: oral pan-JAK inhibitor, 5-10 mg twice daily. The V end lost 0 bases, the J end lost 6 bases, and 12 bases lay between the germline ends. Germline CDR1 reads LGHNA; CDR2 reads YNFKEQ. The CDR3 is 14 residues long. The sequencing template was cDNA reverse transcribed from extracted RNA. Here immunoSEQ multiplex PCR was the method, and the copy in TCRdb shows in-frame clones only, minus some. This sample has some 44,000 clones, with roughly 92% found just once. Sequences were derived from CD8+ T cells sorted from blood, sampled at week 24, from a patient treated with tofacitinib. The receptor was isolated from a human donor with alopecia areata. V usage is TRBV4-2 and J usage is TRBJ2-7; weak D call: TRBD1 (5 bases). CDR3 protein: CASSQELGLSEQYF. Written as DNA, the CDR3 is TGTGCCAGCAGCCAAGAATTGGGGCTGAGCGAGCAGTACTTC.